The rows below give T cell receptor beta chains drawn from one sample of a study of cytomegalovirus exposure and HLA in healthy donors. Only in-frame clones appear in the TCRdb table, and some are missing; sequencing was by immunoSEQ multiplex PCR. The data hold some 130,000 clones, with roughly four fifths observed a single time. The sequencing sample was made of PBMCs. These receptor sequences come from a woman between 25 and 40 years old in good health and CMV-seronegative. The CDR3 runs from the conserved cysteine through the conserved F or W. D genes are given only for firm matches. Only some rows state a clone size, as once, few, many or a class for expanded clones.

V gene	D gene	J gene	clone size	CDR3 DNA	CDR3 protein
TRBV14	.	TRBJ1-3	.	TGTGCCAGCAGCCAAGATTTTTCCGCGGCTTCCAGCTCTGGAAACACCATATATTTT	CASSQDFSAASSSGNTIYF
TRBV27	.	TRBJ1-5	.	TGTGCCAGCAGTCCAGACAGGTTCGATCAGCCCCAGCATTTT	CASSPDRFDQPQHF
TRBV18	.	TRBJ1-2	few	TGTGCCAGCTCCCCGGGGGAGGGTGCTGGCTACACCTTC	CASSPGEGAGYTF
TRBV30	TRBD2	TRBJ2-2	.	TGTGCCTGGAGTGTACTAGCGGGCACCGGGGAGCTGTTTTTT	CAWSVLAGTGELFF
TRBV6-5	.	TRBJ1-6	.	TGTGCCAGCAGTTCCCACGGACAGAATAATTCACCCCTCCACTTT	CASSSHGQNNSPLHF
TRBV5-1	TRBD2	TRBJ2-1	once	TGCGCCAGCAGCTTCTCGGGACTAGCCAATGAGCAGTTCTTC	CASSFSGLANEQFF
TRBV2	.	TRBJ2-7	.	TGTGCCAGCCTAAGACAGGGAGGATCCTACGAGCAGTACTTC	CASLRQGGSYEQYF
TRBV6-5	.	TRBJ1-2	.	TGTGCCAGCAGTTACTCCGGAGACTCTAACTATGGCTACACCTTC	CASSYSGDSNYGYTF
TRBV5-1	TRBD1	TRBJ2-3	.	TGCGCCAGCAGCTCCGGGACAGCTTCCAGGACAGATACGCAGTATTTT	CASSSGTASRTDTQYF
TRBV5-1	.	TRBJ2-5	.	TGCGCCAGCAGGGCGTCAGGCAGGGCCCAAGAGACCCAGTACTTC	CASRASGRAQETQYF
TRBV28	TRBD1	TRBJ2-3	.	TGTGCCAGCAGCCCAAGGGGGGGACAGGGGCCTACGCAGTATTTT	CASSPRGGQGPTQYF
TRBV15	TRBD1	TRBJ1-5	.	TGTGCCACCAGCAGAGAGAACAGGGGCTCACCCCATCAGCCCCAGCATTTT	CATSRENRGSPHQPQHF
TRBV2	TRBD2	TRBJ2-3	.	TGTGCCAGCAGTCTAGCGGGACTCACAGATACGCAGTATTTT	CASSLAGLTDTQYF
TRBV6-1	.	TRBJ1-2	few	TGTGCCAGCAGGATAGGGGGAGAGGACTATGGCTACACCTTC	CASRIGGEDYGYTF
TRBV11-2	TRBD2	TRBJ2-3	.	TGTGCCAGCAGCTTAGATGATGGGGGACTAGCGGGGTGGGGCACAGATACGCAGTATTTT	CASSLDDGGLAGWGTDTQYF
TRBV6-1	.	TRBJ2-7	.	TGTGCCAGCAACCTAGGGGACTACGAGCAGTACTTC	CASNLGDYEQYF
TRBV5-1	.	TRBJ2-5	.	TGCGCCAGCATCCTCCCTCGGACCCAGTACTTC	CASILPRTQYF
TRBV5-5	TRBD2	TRBJ2-7	.	TGTGCCAGCAGCTTCAGCGGGGGCTGGGACTACGAGCAGTACTTC	CASSFSGGWDYEQYF
TRBV6-5	.	TRBJ1-5	.	TGTGCCAGCGGTCAGGCTAGCAATCAGCCCCAGCATTTT	CASGQASNQPQHF
TRBV6-9	TRBD1	TRBJ1-5	.	TGTGCCAGCAGTTATTCGGGCAGGGGGCGCCCAAATAGCAATCAGCCCCAGCATTTT	CASSYSGRGRPNSNQPQHF
TRBV28	.	TRBJ1-6	.	TGTGCCAGCAGTTTGCGGCAGCAAAATTCACCCCTCCACTTT	CASSLRQQNSPLHF
TRBV6-1	TRBD1	TRBJ2-7	.	TGTGCCAGCAGTCGGGGACAGGGGTACGAGCAGTACTTC	CASSRGQGYEQYF
TRBV6-1	TRBD2	TRBJ2-1	.	TGTGCCAGCAGTGCCAGCGGGGGCTTCGGTGAGCAGTTCTTC	CASSASGGFGEQFF
TRBV5-1	.	TRBJ2-1	.	TGCGCCAGCAGCTTGGAATCAGAATACAATGAGCAGTTCTTC	CASSLESEYNEQFF
TRBV20-1	.	TRBJ2-7	.	TGCAGTGCTAGAGATCCCCCTAGGTCGGACTTC	CSARDPPRSDF
TRBV19	.	TRBJ1-2	.	TGTGCCAGTAGTATAGGGATGAGGTCCTACTATGGCTACACCTTC	CASSIGMRSYYGYTF
TRBV30	TRBD2	TRBJ2-1	.	TGTGCCTGGAGGGTCTATAGCGGGGCCAGTGAGCAGTTCTTC	CAWRVYSGASEQFF
TRBV9	.	TRBJ1-3	once	TGTGCCAGCAGCGTAACACCTTCAGGCTCTGGAAACACCATATATTTT	CASSVTPSGSGNTIYF
TRBV6-5	.	TRBJ2-7	.	TGTGCCAGCAGTTACTCACAGGAAGCCTCCTACGAGCAGTACTTC	CASSYSQEASYEQYF
TRBV7-2	.	TRBJ2-5	.	TGTGCCAGCAGCCCTAGGGGGACCCAAGAGACCCAGTACTTC	CASSPRGTQETQYF
TRBV10-3	.	TRBJ1-1	few	TGTGCCATCAGCGACACACCGAACACTGAAGCTTTCTTT	CAISDTPNTEAFF
TRBV5-6	TRBD2	TRBJ2-3	.	TGTGCCAGCAGCCTGGGACTATTCACAGATACGCAGTATTTT	CASSLGLFTDTQYF
TRBV7-2	.	TRBJ2-2	.	TGTGCCAGCAGCTTGTTCAGGAACACCGGGGAGCTGTTTTTT	CASSLFRNTGELFF
TRBV29-1	TRBD2	TRBJ2-5	once	TGCAGCGTTACACCTGCCCGGGGGGGTGAGACCCAGTACTTC	CSVTPARGGETQYF
TRBV11-2	.	TRBJ2-2	.	TGTGCCAGCAGCTTTGAGGTCGGGGAGCTGTTTTTT	CASSFEVGELFF
TRBV7-9	.	TRBJ2-7	.	TGTGCCAGCACCGACGAGAGACTAGACCGCTACGAGCAGTACTTC	CASTDERLDRYEQYF
TRBV6-5	TRBD2	TRBJ2-7	.	TGTGCCAGCAGGCCTAGCGGGGGCCCCTCCTACGAGCAGTACTTC	CASRPSGGPSYEQYF
TRBV7-2	.	TRBJ2-7	.	TGTGCCAGCAGCTTGACAGCAAGATACGAGCAGTACTTC	CASSLTARYEQYF
TRBV6-6	TRBD1	TRBJ1-2	.	TGTGCCAGCAGTCTGGCCGGGACAGCCACGATGTATGGCTACACCTTC	CASSLAGTATMYGYTF
TRBV28	.	TRBJ1-2	.	TGTGCCAGCAGTTTGGGGAGGGGATCCTATGGCTACACCTTC	CASSLGRGSYGYTF
TRBV5-1	.	TRBJ1-4	.	TGCGCCAGCAGCCTCTCAGGGGACCTTTATGAAAAACTGTTTTTT	CASSLSGDLYEKLFF
TRBV9	TRBD1	TRBJ1-1	.	TGTGCCAGCAGCGTAGCCGACAGGGCAGAAGCTTTCTTT	CASSVADRAEAFF
TRBV7-8	.	TRBJ1-2	.	TGTGCCAGCAGCCCGAGGCTAGTAACGAAAAACTATGGCTACACCTTC	CASSPRLVTKNYGYTF
TRBV27	.	TRBJ2-7	.	TGTGCCAGCAGTTTAAGGGCAGGGAACTCCTACGAGCAGTACTTC	CASSLRAGNSYEQYF
TRBV5-1	TRBD2	TRBJ2-3	.	TGCGCCAGCAGCTTGTCGGGGGGGGAGACAGATACGCAGTATTTT	CASSLSGGETDTQYF
TRBV6-1	TRBD1	TRBJ1-2	.	TGTGCCAGCAGTGAAGGAGCAGGGGGCCGTCTGCAGGACTATGGCTACACCTTC	CASSEGAGGRLQDYGYTF
TRBV6-1	.	TRBJ1-4	.	TGTGCCAGCAGTGGCCCAGTTGTAACTAATGAAAAACTGTTTTTT	CASSGPVVTNEKLFF
TRBV19	.	TRBJ1-2	.	TGTGCCAGTAATCTTGACAGGTTCCATGGCTACACCTTC	CASNLDRFHGYTF
TRBV5-1	TRBD2	TRBJ2-4	.	TGCGCCAGCAGCCTCGGGGGGGGGATATCCAAAAACATTCAGTACTTC	CASSLGGGISKNIQYF
TRBV11-1	TRBD1	TRBJ1-1	.	TGTGCCAGCGGAAATCCAGGGGGGAGTGAAGCTTTCTTT	CASGNPGGSEAFF
TRBV7-2	.	TRBJ2-7	.	TGTGCCAGCAGCTTAGGGACATTACTCTACGAGCAGTACTTC	CASSLGTLLYEQYF
TRBV27	TRBD2	TRBJ2-1	.	TGTGCCAGCAGTTTTGAACTAGCGAGGTACAATGAGCAGTTCTTC	CASSFELARYNEQFF
TRBV7-3	.	TRBJ2-7	once	TGTGCCAGCAGCCCGAGCCCACGGGACGAGCAGTACTTC	CASSPSPRDEQYF
TRBV19	.	TRBJ1-6	.	TGTGCCAGCCAAGGGGATTGGGATTCACCCCTCCACTTT	CASQGDWDSPLHF